The 12 T cell receptor beta chains in this list originate from one sample, sequenced in a study of cytomegalovirus exposure and HLA in healthy donors. The PCR contained 60 Vbeta and 13 Jbeta primers. Profiling relied on immunoSEQ multiplex PCR, and the TCRdb table lists in-frame clones only, not all of them. The sample lists 100,000 or so clones; 78% were seen once. The sequenced sample was PBMCs. Receptors originate from a man aged 25 to 45 in good health and CMV-seronegative.

The rearrangement links TRBV4-3 to TRBJ2-3; 8 bases align to TRBD2. The CDR3 is 17 residues long. Germline V gives CDR1 LGHNA, CDR2 YSLEER. J gave up 1 base and V 0 bases, and 6 bases lay outside the gene matches. The CDR3 here is CASSQDGLAGGTDTQYF. The CDR3 bases are TGCGCCAGCAGCCAAGATGGCCTAGCGGGTGGCACAGATACGCAGTATTTT.

This clone was counted once. As DNA, the CDR3 is TGTGGGGTGGGGGGTAGCGGGAAAGCCGGGGAGCTGTTTTTT. It encodes CGVGGSGKAGELFF. The rearrangement joins TRBV30 to TRBJ2-2; 8 nucleotides match TRBD2. From germline, CDR1 is GTSNPN and CDR2 SVGIG (reference sequence). The CDR3 is 14 residues long.

This clone turned up a few times. The identical CDR3 is also encoded by other nucleotide sequences in the sample. The chain employs TRBV11-3 and TRBJ2-5, with TRBD1 matching 8 bases. Germline CDR1 SGHNT, CDR2 YENEEA. V trimming: 7 bases; J trimming: 3 bases; junction bases outside the gene matches: 10. This CDR3 is built from 15 residues. The CDR3 DNA reads as TGTGCCAGCATCATTAGACAGGGGCAAGAAGAGACCCAGTACTTC. Encoded protein: CASIIRQGQEETQYF.

The rearrangement joins TRBV4-3 to TRBJ2-1, with TRBD2 matching 15 bases. The CDR3 spans 17 residues. With V trimmed by 5 bases and J by 6 bases, 8 bases remained unmatched. Germline loops: CDR1 LGHNA, CDR2 YSLEER. CDR3 sequence reads: CASSRGLAGGLANEQFF. CDR3 DNA: TGCGCCAGCAGCAGAGGACTAGCGGGAGGGTTAGCCAATGAGCAGTTCTTC.

This clone was picked up a small number of times. J is TRBJ2-7 and V is TRBV4-1, with D perhaps assigned TRBD1 or TRBD2 (9 bases each). The CDR3 runs to 16 residues. V lost 4 bases and J lost 7, with 23 bases in between. Germline CDR1 is MGHRA and CDR2 is YSYEKL. The CDR3 DNA is TGCGCCAGCAGCCGAGGACAGGGGTCGACTAGCGGTGAGCAGTACTTC. Translating it yields CASSRGQGSTSGEQYF.

The chain uses TRBV19 and TRBJ2-3; 7 bases match TRBD1. The V segment lost 3 bases and the J segment 2 bases; nucleotides outside the gene matches: 8. Germline V gene lookup returns CDR1 LNHDA and CDR2 SQIVND (reference sequence). This CDR3 has 16 amino acids. In DNA, the CDR3 is TGTGCCAGTAGTATTTTGGCAGGGGGTCCCACAGATACGCAGTATTTT. Translating gives CASSILAGGPTDTQYF.

This clone turned up a few times. The chain employs TRBV9 and TRBJ2-5; 14 bases fit TRBD2. Losses at the gene ends were 0 bases for V and 4 bases for J; bases not matched to a gene: 8. CDR3 length equals 18 residues. Germline CDR1 is SGDLS and CDR2 is YYNGEE. CDR3 sequence reads: CASSVGRTSGGIGETQYF. CDR3 sequence (DNA): TGTGCCAGCAGCGTAGGGCGGACTAGCGGGGGGATCGGAGAGACCCAGTACTTC. Full variable domain (remainder filled in from reference TRBV9 and TRBJ2-5): DSGVTQTPKHLITATGQRVTLRCSPRSGDLSVYWYQQSLDQGLQFLIQYYNGEERAKGNILERFSAQQFPDLHSELNLSSLELGDSALYFCASSVGRTSGGIGETQYFGPGTRLLVL.

As to this clone: This CDR3 fails to terminate in the conserved phenylalanine or tryptophan, so it likely reflects a read error. This rearrangement joins TRBV4-3 to TRBJ1-1; TRBD1 is a possible D gene (5 bases). This CDR3 comprises 16 residues. Germline lookup yields CDR1 LGHNA and CDR2 YSLEER. Trimming pared 0 bases from V and 5 bases from J, leaving 16 bases between. Here the CDR3 reads CASSQESTRGGTEAFL. The CDR3 DNA is TGCGCCAGCAGCCAAGAATCGACCCGGGGGGGTACTGAAGCTTTCCTT.

As regards this clone: This sample includes further DNA sequences coding for the same CDR3. The chain joins TRBV29-1 to TRBJ2-1; 7 bases map to TRBD2. Germline V gene data show CDR1 as SQVTM and CDR2 as ANQGSEA. Trimming at V came to 3 bases and at J to 8 bases, leaving 7 bases not matched to a gene. The CDR3 loop spans 13 amino acids. The CDR3 reads CSVDSSGGYEQFF. CDR3 in DNA: TGCAGCGTTGATTCTAGCGGAGGCTATGAGCAGTTCTTC.

The chain carries TRBV11-2 and TRBJ2-2; maybe TRBD2 (5 bases). The CDR3 contains 15 residues. V was shortened by 6 bases and J by 3 bases, with 14 bases between the two germline ends. Germline CDR1 SGHAT, CDR2 FQNNGV. The CDR3 DNA reads as TGTGCCAGCAGTCCCGAGGGTCGGTACACCGGGGAGCTGTTTTTT. This gives the protein CASSPEGRYTGELFF.

The chain employs TRBV29-1 and TRBJ2-7; TRBD1 aligns across 7 bases. This CDR3 is 13 amino acids long. Trimming at V came to 7 bases and at J to 0 bases, leaving 6 bases not matched to a gene. Germline V gene sequence: CDR1 SQVTM, CDR2 ANQGSEA. This CDR3 is CSARQGSSYEQYF. In nucleotides, the CDR3 is TGCAGCGCAAGACAGGGTAGCTCCTACGAGCAGTACTTC.

This clone was recorded once. This chain uses TRBV15 with TRBJ1-5; D is uncertain. The CDR3 loop spans 17 amino acids. Germline-derived CDR1 and CDR2 are LNHNV and YYDKDF (reference sequence). Trimming took off 4 bases at V and 3 bases at J, with 19 bases between the two ends. CDR3 protein: CATSTDLAPTTNQPQHF. CDR3 coding DNA: TGTGCCACCAGCACCGATCTCGCGCCCACCACCAATCAGCCCCAGCATTTT.